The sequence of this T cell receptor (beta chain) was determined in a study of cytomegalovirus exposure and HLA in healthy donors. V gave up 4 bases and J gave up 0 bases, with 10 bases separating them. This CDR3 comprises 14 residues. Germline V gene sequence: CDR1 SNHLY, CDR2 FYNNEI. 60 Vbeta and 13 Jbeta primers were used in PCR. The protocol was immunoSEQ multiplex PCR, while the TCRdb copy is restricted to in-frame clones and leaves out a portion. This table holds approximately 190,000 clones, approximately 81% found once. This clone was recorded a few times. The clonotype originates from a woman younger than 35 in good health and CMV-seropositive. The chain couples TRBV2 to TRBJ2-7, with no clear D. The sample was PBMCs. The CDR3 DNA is TGTGCCAGCAGTGCTCAGGCGAACTCCTACGAGCAGTACTTC. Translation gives CASSAQANSYEQYF.